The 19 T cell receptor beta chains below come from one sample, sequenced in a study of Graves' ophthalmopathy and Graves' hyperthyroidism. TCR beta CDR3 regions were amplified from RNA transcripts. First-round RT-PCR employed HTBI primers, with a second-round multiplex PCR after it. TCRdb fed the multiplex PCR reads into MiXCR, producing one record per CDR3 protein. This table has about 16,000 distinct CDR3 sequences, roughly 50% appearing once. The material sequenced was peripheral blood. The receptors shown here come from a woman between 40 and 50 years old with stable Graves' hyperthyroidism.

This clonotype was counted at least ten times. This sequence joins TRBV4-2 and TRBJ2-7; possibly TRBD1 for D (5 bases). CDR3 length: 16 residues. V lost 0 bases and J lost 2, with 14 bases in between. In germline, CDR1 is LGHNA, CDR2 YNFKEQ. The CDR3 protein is CASSQEVVGRAYEQYF. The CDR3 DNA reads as TGTGCCAGCAGCCAAGAGGTCGTGGGCAGGGCCTACGAGCAGTACTTC.

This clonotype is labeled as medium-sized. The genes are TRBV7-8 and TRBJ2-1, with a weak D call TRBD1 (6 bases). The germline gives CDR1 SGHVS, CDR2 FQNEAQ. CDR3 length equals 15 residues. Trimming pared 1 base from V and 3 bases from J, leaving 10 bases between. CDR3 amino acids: CASSLEGTHYNEQFF. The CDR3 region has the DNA TGTGCCAGCAGCTTAGAAGGGACACACTACAATGAGCAGTTCTTC. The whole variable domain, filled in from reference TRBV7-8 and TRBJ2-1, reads GAGVSQSPRYKVAKRGQDVALRCDPISGHVSLFWYQQALGQGPEFLTYFQNEAQLDKSGLPSDRFFAERPEGSVSTLKIQRTQQEDSAVYLCASSLEGTHYNEQFFGPGTRLTVL.

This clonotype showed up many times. CDR3 loop: CASSIGTSGYNEQFF. Here the CDR3 DNA reads TGTGCCAGTAGTATAGGGACTAGCGGATACAATGAGCAGTTCTTC. The rearrangement links TRBV19 to TRBJ2-1, with 10 bases that match TRBD2. The trim removed 1 base at V and 4 bases at J, leaving 1 base unmatched. Germline V gene sequence: CDR1 LNHDA, CDR2 SQIVND (reference sequence). The CDR3 is made up of 15 amino acids.

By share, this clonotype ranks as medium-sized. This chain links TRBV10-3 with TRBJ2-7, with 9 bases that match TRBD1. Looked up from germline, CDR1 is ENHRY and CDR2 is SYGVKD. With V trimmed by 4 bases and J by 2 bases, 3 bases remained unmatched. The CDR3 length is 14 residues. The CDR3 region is CAISGQGGTYEQYF. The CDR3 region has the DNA TGTGCCATCAGTGGACAGGGGGGAACCTACGAGCAGTACTTC.

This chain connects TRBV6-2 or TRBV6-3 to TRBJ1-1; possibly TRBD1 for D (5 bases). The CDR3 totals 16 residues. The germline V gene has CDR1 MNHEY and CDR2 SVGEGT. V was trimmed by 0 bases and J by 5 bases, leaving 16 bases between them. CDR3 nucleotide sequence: TGTGCCAGCAGTTACTCCTTACAGGCCGGGAAGACTGAAGCTTTCTTT. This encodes CASSYSLQAGKTEAFF.

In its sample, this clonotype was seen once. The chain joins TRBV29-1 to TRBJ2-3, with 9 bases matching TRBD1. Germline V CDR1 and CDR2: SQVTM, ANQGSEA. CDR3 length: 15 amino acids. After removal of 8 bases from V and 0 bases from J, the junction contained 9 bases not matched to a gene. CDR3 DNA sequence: TGCAGCTTAGTTGTAGGGACAGGGAGCACAGATACGCAGTATTTT. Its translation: CSLVVGTGSTDTQYF.

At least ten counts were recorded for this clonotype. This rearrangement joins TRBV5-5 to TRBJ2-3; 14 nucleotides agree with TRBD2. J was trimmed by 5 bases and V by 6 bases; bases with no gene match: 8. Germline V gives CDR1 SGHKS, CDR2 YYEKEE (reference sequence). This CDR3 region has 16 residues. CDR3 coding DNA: TGTGCCAGCACCAAGGGACTAGCGGGAGCTGTAGATACGCAGTATTTT. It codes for CASTKGLAGAVDTQYF.

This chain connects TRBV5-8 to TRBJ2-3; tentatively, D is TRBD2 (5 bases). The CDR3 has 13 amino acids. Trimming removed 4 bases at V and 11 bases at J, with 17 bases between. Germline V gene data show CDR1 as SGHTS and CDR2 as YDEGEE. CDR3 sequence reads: CASSRTSYNEQYF. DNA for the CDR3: TGTGCCAGCAGCCGAACTAGTTACAATGAGCAGTATTTT.

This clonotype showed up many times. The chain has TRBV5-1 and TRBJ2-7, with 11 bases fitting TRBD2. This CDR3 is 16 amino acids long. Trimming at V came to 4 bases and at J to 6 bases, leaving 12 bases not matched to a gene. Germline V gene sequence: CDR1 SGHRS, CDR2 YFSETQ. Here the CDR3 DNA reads TGCGCCAGCAGCATCACGATAGCGGGAGGGCCGCTCGAGCAGTACTTC. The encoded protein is CASSITIAGGPLEQYF.

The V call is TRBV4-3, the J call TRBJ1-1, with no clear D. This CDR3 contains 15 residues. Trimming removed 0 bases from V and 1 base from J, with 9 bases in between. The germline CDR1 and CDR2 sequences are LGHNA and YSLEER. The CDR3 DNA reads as TGCGCCAGCAGCCAAGATGAGTATAGGAACACTGAAGCTTTCTTT. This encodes CASSQDEYRNTEAFF.

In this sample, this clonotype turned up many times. CDR3 sequence: CASSVGGLTDGGKLFF. CDR3 sequence (DNA): TGTGCCAGCAGCGTAGGTGGACTCACGGACGGGGGAAAACTGTTTTTT. The chain has TRBV9 and TRBJ1-4, with a tentative D call TRBD1 (5 bases). V was pared by 0 bases and J by 10 bases, with 19 bases between. CDR3 length: 16 residues. Germline CDR1 and CDR2: SGDLS and YYNGEE.

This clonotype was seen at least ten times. The CDR3 loop is CASSLEGGRETQYF. CDR3 nucleotides: TGTGCCAGCAGCCTGGAAGGGGGGCGAGAGACCCAGTACTTC. The rearrangement joins TRBV5-4 to TRBJ2-5; D possibly uses TRBD1 or TRBD2 (6 bases each). The CDR3 loop spans 14 amino acids. The V gene lost 4 bases and the J gene lost 4 bases, with 14 bases spanning the gap. Germline V gives CDR1 SGHNT, CDR2 YYREEE (reference sequence).

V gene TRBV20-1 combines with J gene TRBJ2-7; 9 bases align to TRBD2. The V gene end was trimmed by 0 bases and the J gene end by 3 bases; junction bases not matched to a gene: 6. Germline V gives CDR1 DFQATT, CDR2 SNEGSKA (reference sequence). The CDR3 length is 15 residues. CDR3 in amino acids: CSARDVQRGVYEQYF. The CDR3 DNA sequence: TGCAGTGCTAGAGATGTCCAGCGGGGGGTCTACGAGCAGTACTTC.

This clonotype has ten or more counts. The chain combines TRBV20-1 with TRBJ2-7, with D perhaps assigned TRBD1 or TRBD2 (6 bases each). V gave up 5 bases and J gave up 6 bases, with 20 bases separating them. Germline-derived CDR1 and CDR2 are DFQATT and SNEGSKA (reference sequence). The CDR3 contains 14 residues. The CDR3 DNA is TGCAGTGCTGTCCCTATTAGGGGGGACGGCGAGCAGTACTTC. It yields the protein CSAVPIRGDGEQYF.

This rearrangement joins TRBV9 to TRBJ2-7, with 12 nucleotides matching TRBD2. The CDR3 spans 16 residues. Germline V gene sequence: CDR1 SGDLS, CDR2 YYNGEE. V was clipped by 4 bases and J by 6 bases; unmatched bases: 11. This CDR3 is CASSPIRLAGVGEQYF. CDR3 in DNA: TGTGCCAGCAGCCCCATCCGACTAGCGGGAGTAGGCGAGCAGTACTTC.

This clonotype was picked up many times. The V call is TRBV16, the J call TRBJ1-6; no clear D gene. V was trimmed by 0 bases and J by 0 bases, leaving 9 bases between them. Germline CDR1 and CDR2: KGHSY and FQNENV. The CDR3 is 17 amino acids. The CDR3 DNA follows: TGTGCCAGCAGCCAATCTGGATGGAGCTCCTATAATTCACCCCTCCACTTT. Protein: CASSQSGWSSYNSPLHF.

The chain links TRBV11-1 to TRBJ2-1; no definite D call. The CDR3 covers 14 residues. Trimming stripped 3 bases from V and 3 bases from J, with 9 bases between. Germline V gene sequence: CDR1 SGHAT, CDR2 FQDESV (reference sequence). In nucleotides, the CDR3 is TGTGCCAGCAGCTTTGCGGACGACTACAATGAGCAGTTCTTC. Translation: CASSFADDYNEQFF. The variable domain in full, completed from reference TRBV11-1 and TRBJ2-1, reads EAEVAQSPRYKITEKSQAVAFWCDPISGHATLYWYRQILGQGPELLVQFQDESVVDDSQLPKDRFSAERLKGVDSTLKIQPAELGDSAMYLCASSFADDYNEQFFGPGTRLTVL.

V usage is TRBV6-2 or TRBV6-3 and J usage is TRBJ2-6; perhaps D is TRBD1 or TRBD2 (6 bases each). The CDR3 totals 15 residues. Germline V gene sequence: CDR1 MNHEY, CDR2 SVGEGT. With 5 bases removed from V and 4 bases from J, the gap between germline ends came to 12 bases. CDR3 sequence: CASSTGAGGANVLTF. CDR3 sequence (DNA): TGTGCCAGCAGTACGGGGGCTGGCGGGGCCAACGTCCTGACTTTC.

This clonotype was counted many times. In nucleotides, the CDR3 is TGTGCCAGCAGCTTAGAAGCGGCCGCGGGGGGAGAGCAGTTCTTC. Protein sequence: CASSLEAAAGGEQFF. V and J are TRBV7-6 and TRBJ2-1; 8 bases fit TRBD2. V shed 1 base, J shed 10 bases, and the junction held 9 bases outside the gene matches. Germline loops: CDR1 SGHVS, CDR2 FNYEAQ. The CDR3 sequence is 15 residues long. Together with reference TRBV7-6 and TRBJ2-1, the CDR3 gives the full variable domain: GAGVSQSPRYKVTKRGQDVALRCDPISGHVSLYWYRQALGQGPEFLTYFNYEAQQDKSGLPNDRFSAERPEGSISTLTIQRTEQRDSAMYRCASSLEAAAGGEQFFGPGTRLTVL.